This TCR beta chain was sequenced during a study of cytomegalovirus exposure and HLA in healthy donors. Turning to the study itself: There were roughly 110 million unique TCR beta sequences, drawn from about 200 million T cells, in an earlier analysis.

Between the trimmed V and J ends, which lost 5 bases and 0 bases, there was a span of 17 bases. The CDR3 extends over 16 amino acids. Germline-derived CDR1 and CDR2 are SEHNR and FQNEAQ (reference sequence). PCR primers comprised 60 Vbeta and 13 Jbeta primers. The assay was immunoSEQ multiplex PCR, and TCRdb's table has in-frame clones only and misses some. The table records about 150,000 clones, 70% to 90% of them present only once. As for the donors, each was a healthy bone marrow donor. The source of this sequence is a woman younger than 35 in good health and CMV-seronegative. Sequenced: PBMCs. The V and J genes are TRBV7-9 and TRBJ2-7, with D possibly matching TRBD2 (6 bases). As DNA, the CDR3 is TGTGCCAGCAGCCGCGGGGAAGCCTCGAGCTCCTACGAGCAGTACTTC. This encodes CASSRGEASSSYEQYF.